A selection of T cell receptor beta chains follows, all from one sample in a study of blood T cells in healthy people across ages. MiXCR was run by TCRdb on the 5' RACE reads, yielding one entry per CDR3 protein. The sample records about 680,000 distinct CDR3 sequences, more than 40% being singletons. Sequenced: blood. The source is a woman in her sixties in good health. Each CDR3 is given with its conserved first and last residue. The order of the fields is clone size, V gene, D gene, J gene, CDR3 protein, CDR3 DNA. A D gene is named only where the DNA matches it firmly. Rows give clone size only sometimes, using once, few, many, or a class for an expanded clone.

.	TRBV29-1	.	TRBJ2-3	CSVGRQPPPDTQYF	TGCAGCGTTGGACGACAACCCCCGCCAGATACGCAGTATTTT
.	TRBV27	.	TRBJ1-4	CVSSLGGSYNEKLFF	TGTGTCAGCAGTTTGGGCGGGTCCTACAATGAAAAACTGTTTTTT
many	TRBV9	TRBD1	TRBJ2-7	CASSVAVGTGEQYF	TGTGCCAGCAGCGTAGCTGTCGGGACAGGGGAGCAGTACTTC
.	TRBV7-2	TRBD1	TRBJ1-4	CASSLSGTGVEKLFF	TGTGCCAGCAGCCTGTCCGGGACAGGGGTTGAAAAACTGTTTTTT
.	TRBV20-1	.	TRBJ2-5	CSARGEAGANQETQYF	TGCAGTGCTAGGGGGGAGGCGGGGGCCAACCAAGAGACCCAGTACTTC
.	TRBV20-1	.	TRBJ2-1	CSATESPYNEQFF	TGCAGTGCTACCGAGAGCCCCTACAATGAGCAGTTCTTC
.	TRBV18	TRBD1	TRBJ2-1	CASSYGQGEVDEQFF	TGTGCCAGCTCCTACGGACAGGGGGAAGTTGATGAGCAGTTCTTC
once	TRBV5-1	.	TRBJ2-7	CASSLRSGSTTYEQYF	TGCGCCAGCAGCCTTAGATCCGGGTCGACCACCTACGAGCAGTACTTC
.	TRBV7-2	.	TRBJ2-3	CASSLQGSGTADTQYF	TGTGCCAGCAGCTTACAGGGGAGTGGGACGGCAGATACGCAGTATTTT
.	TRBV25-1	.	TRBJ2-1	CASMDGLSEQFF	TGTGCCAGCATGGACGGCCTGAGTGAGCAGTTCTTC
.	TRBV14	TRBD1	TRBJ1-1	CASSQDRQGRNTEAFF	TGTGCCAGCAGCCAAGATAGACAGGGAAGGAACACTGAAGCTTTCTTT
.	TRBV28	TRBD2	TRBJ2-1	CASSQLAGGGSYNEQFF	TGTGCCAGCAGCCAACTAGCGGGAGGAGGGTCCTACAATGAGCAGTTCTTC
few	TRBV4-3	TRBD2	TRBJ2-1	CASSQVGGSSYNEQFF	TGCGCCAGCAGCCAAGTAGGCGGGAGCTCCTACAATGAGCAGTTCTTC
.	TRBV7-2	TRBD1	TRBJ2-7	CASSLTWGQGVYEQYF	TGTGCCAGCAGCCTGACGTGGGGACAGGGAGTCTACGAGCAGTACTTC
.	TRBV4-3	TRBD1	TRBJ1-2	CASSQSGGTGPIHGYTF	TGCGCCAGCAGCCAAAGTGGCGGGACAGGCCCAATTCATGGCTACACCTTC
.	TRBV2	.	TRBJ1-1	CASSTFPHTNTEAFF	TGTGCCAGCAGTACGTTTCCACACACGAACACTGAAGCTTTCTTT
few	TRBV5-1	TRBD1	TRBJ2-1	CASSRDRRDNEQFF	TGCGCCAGCAGCCGGGACAGGAGGGACAATGAGCAGTTCTTC
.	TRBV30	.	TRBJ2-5	CAWSIAHGETQYF	TGTGCCTGGAGTATAGCCCACGGAGAGACCCAGTACTTC
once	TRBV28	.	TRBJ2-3	CASRAWDSTDTQYF	TGTGCCAGCAGGGCATGGGACTCCACAGATACGCAGTATTTT
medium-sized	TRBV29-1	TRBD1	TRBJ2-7	CSVDATGGGYEQYF	TGCAGCGTTGACGCGACAGGGGGCGGGTACGAGCAGTACTTC
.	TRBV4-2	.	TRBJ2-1	CTSSQSGANYNEQFF	TGTACCAGCAGCCAGTCGGGGGCGAACTACAATGAGCAGTTCTTC
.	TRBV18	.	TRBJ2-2	CASSPQAGGTGELFF	TGTGCCAGCTCACCACAGGCAGGCGGCACCGGGGAACTGTTTTTT
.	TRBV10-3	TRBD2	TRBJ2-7	CAISEPTSGRTHEQYF	TGTGCCATCAGTGAGCCGACTAGCGGGAGGACCCACGAGCAGTACTTC
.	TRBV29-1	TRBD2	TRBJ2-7	CSGLAGYNEQYF	TGCAGCGGGCTAGCGGGATACAATGAGCAGTACTTC
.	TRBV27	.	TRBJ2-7	CASSPTEDVRGYEQYF	TGTGCCAGCAGTCCGACAGAGGACGTGAGGGGCTACGAGCAGTACTTC
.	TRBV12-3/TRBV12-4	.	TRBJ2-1	CASSLGPTDYNEQFF	TGTGCCAGCAGTTTAGGCCCGACAGACTACAATGAGCAGTTCTTC
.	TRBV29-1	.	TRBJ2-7	CSVEFRDGYEQYF	TGCAGCGTTGAATTCAGGGACGGGTACGAGCAGTACTTC
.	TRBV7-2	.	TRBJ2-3	CASYPGVGGALTDTQYF	TGTGCCAGCTACCCGGGGGTTGGTGGGGCCCTCACAGATACGCAGTATTTT
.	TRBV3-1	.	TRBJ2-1	CASSQDSTSNEQFF	TGTGCCAGCAGCCAAGATTCGACTTCCAATGAGCAGTTCTTC
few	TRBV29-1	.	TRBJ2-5	CSVERGVGAQETQYF	TGCAGCGTTGAAAGGGGGGTGGGGGCCCAAGAGACCCAGTACTTC
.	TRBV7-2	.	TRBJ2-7	CASSSYRAYEQYF	TGTGCCAGCAGCTCTTACAGAGCCTACGAGCAGTACTTC
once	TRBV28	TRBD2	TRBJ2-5	CASSPSGRGGRETQYF	TGTGCCAGCAGTCCCAGCGGGCGGGGAGGGAGAGAGACCCAGTACTTC
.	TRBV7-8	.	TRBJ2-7	CASSDAARGWTYEQYF	TGTGCCAGCAGCGACGCGGCCCGGGGTTGGACCTACGAGCAGTACTTC
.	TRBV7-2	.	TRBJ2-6	CATQLSGPGANVLTF	TGTGCCACACAGCTTTCCGGACCTGGGGCCAACGTCCTGACTTTC
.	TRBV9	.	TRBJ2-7	CASSPSVSYKQYF	TGTGCCAGCAGCCCCAGTGTCTCCTACAAGCAGTACTTC
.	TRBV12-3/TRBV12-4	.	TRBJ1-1	CASRDGEGKKAFF	TGTGCCAGCAGGGACGGGGAGGGGAAAAAAGCTTTCTTT
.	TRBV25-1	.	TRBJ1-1	CASSESHRSPNTEAFF	TGTGCCAGCAGTGAATCCCACAGGAGTCCGAACACTGAAGCTTTCTTT
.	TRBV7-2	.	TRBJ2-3	CASTTGRAVADTQYF	TGTGCCAGCACCACGGGACGAGCGGTAGCAGATACGCAGTATTTT
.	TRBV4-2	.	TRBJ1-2	CASSQEALSYYGYTF	TGTGCCAGCAGCCAAGAGGCTCTGTCTTACTATGGCTACACCTTC
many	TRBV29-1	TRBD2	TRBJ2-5	CSVEAVSAGVIGEQYF	TGCAGCGTTGAAGCGGTTAGCGCGGGAGTAATAGGTGAGCAGTACTTC
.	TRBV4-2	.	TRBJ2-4	CASSQGGGQGKGKNIQYF	TGTGCCAGCAGCCAAGGAGGGGGGCAGGGGAAGGGCAAAAACATTCAGTACTTC
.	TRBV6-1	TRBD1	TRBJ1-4	CASSEIRDRGSPFALFF	TGTGCCAGCAGTGAAATCAGGGACAGGGGGTCCCCGTTTGCACTGTTTTTT
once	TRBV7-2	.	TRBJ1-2	CASSLARGGSTHGYTF	TGTGCCAGCAGCTTAGCCCGAGGGGGTTCGACCCATGGCTACACCTTC
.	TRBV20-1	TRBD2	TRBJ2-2	CSARAGTGTKFSGELFF	TGCAGTGCTAGAGCTGGAACCGGGACTAAGTTTAGCGGGGAGCTGTTTTTT
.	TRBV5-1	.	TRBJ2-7	CASSLDPVGIGYEQYF	TGCGCCAGCAGCTTGGACCCCGTCGGGATCGGCTACGAGCAGTACTTC
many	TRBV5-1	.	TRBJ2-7	CASSLAPDYYEQYF	TGCGCCAGCAGCTTGGCCCCAGACTACTACGAGCAGTACTTC
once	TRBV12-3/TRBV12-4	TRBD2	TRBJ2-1	CASSSQGLAGRHEQFF	TGTGCCAGTAGTTCCCAGGGGCTAGCGGGAAGGCATGAGCAGTTCTTC
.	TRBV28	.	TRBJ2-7	CASTSGRYDQYF	TGTGCCAGCACCTCGGGGAGGTACGATCAGTACTTC
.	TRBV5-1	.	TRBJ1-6	CASSSGGGRNSPLHF	TGCGCCAGCAGCTCCGGTGGGGGCCGGAATTCACCCCTCCACTTT
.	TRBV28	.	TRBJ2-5	CASSLLDKYQETQYF	TGTGCCAGCAGTTTATTGGACAAGTACCAAGAGACCCAGTACTTC
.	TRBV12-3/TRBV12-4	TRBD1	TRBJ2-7	CASRKTGDLYKQYF	TGTGCCAGCAGAAAGACAGGGGACCTCTACAAGCAGTACTTC